This T cell receptor (beta chain) appears in the sequencing data of a study of blood T cells in healthy people across ages. Through a sample-barcoded 5' primer and a J-beta primer mix, a second PCR was run for about 6 to 11 cycles. MiXCR was run by TCRdb on the 5' RACE reads, yielding one entry per CDR3 protein. This repertoire shows around 1,600,000 distinct CDR3 sequences, roughly 43% found once; its top ten account for 4%. This clonotype was counted between two and nine times. From germline, CDR1 is SGHDN and CDR2 FVKESK. V lost 6 bases and J 4 bases, leaving 23 bases between the germline ends. This CDR3 is 17 amino acids long.

Sequenced material: blood. V usage is TRBV14 and J usage is TRBJ2-3; no firm D call. The receptor comes from a woman under 30 in good health. The CDR3 here is CASSPVPGRTFPDTQYF. CDR3 bases: TGTGCCAGCAGTCCCGTCCCAGGCAGAACCTTCCCAGATACGCAGTATTTT.